This entry describes one T cell receptor beta chain. Sequencing was performed with immunoSEQ multiplex PCR; in TCRdb, only in-frame clones are kept and a portion is missing. The table records approximately 210,000 clones, 84% of them present only once. The record originates from a study of blood T cell repertoires in COVID-19. Study-level information: The cDNA or gDNA used as material had been derived from T cells, B-cell-depleted T cells, or PBMCs.

V lost 7 bases to trimming and J lost 3 bases, with 19 bases between them. Germline V gene lookup returns CDR1 MNHEY and CDR2 SVGAGI. CDR3 size: 15 residues. The chain combines TRBV6-5 with TRBJ2-7; possibly TRBD2 for D (6 bases). The TCR originated in a woman aged 70-85 years with active or convalescent COVID-19. Sample: peripheral blood. CDR3 residues: CASTTSRDGVYEQYF. CDR3 coding DNA: TGTGCCAGCACCACATCGCGGGACGGAGTCTACGAGCAGTACTTC.